Below, 20 T cell receptor beta chains from the same sample are listed, as sequenced in a study of cytomegalovirus exposure and HLA in healthy donors. Method: immunoSEQ multiplex PCR; TCRdb's copy keeps in-frame clones and lacks some. The sample lists roughly 43,000 clones, 80% to 95% occurring once. Sequencing input: PBMCs. Source of these receptors: a woman aged 18-30 years in good health and CMV-seronegative.

This clone was counted once. The chain employs TRBV27 and TRBJ2-5, with 8 bases lining up with TRBD1. The CDR3 runs to 13 residues. Per the germline V gene, CDR1 is MNHEY and CDR2 is SMNVEV (reference sequence). With 5 bases clipped from V and 3 bases from J, the junction kept 2 bases outside the gene matches. The CDR3 loop reads CASSLDREETQYF. CDR3 in DNA: TGTGCCAGCAGTCTGGACAGGGAAGAGACCCAGTACTTC.

This clone has only one observation. The chain combines TRBV12-5 with TRBJ2-1, with a possible D match to TRBD1 (6 bases). Deletions cut 2 bases from V and 1 base from J, with 18 bases between. CDR1 is LGHNT, CDR2 FRNRAP, per germline. The CDR3 spans 18 residues. The CDR3 is CASGLSTLDRLSYNEQFF. The CDR3 coding sequence is TGTGCTAGTGGTTTGTCCACCCTAGACAGGCTTTCCTACAATGAGCAGTTCTTC.

CDR3 region: CASSWDIEAFF. CDR3 in DNA: TGTGCCAGCAGTTGGGACATTGAAGCTTTCTTT. V usage is TRBV28 and J usage is TRBJ1-1, with D tentatively TRBD1 (6 bases). With 4 bases removed from V and 7 bases from J, the gap between germline ends came to 7 bases. CDR1 MDHEN and CDR2 SYDVKM come from the germline V gene. The CDR3 length is 11 residues.

The J gene is TRBJ2-7, the V gene TRBV29-1, with 14 bases matching TRBD2. The V gene end was trimmed by 7 bases and the J gene end by 9 bases; junction bases not matched to a gene: 8. This CDR3 has 13 amino acids. Looked up from germline, CDR1 is SQVTM and CDR2 is ANQGSEA. As DNA, the CDR3 is TGCAGCGCCTCCGGGACTAGCGGGAGTTGGCAGTACTTC. Its translation is CSASGTSGSWQYF.

This sequence joins TRBV7-9 and TRBJ1-2; TRBD1 is a possible D gene (5 bases). The CDR3 contains 17 residues. The V gene lost 2 bases and the J gene lost 3 bases, with 19 bases spanning the gap. CDR1 and CDR2 from the germline V gene are SEHNR and FQNEAQ (reference sequence). This CDR3 reads CASSLKSGPHSYYGYTF. The CDR3 DNA sequence: TGTGCCAGCAGCTTAAAGTCAGGGCCACATTCTTACTATGGCTACACCTTC.

The rearrangement uses TRBV11-2 and TRBJ2-1, with TRBD1 matching 9 bases. Per germline, CDR1 SGHAT and CDR2 FQNNGV. V gave up 1 base and J gave up 11 bases; unmatched junction bases: 6. The CDR3 extends over 14 amino acids. In DNA form, the CDR3 reads TGTGCCAGCAGCTTAGGGACAGGGGTAAGAAAGCAGTTCTTC. Encoded protein: CASSLGTGVRKQFF.

The gene calls are TRBV27 and TRBJ1-2; tentatively, D is TRBD1 (6 bases). The CDR3 has 16 residues. Germline-derived CDR1 and CDR2 are MNHEY and SMNVEV (reference sequence). Between the trimmed V and J ends, which lost 5 bases and 2 bases, there was a span of 18 bases. CDR3 nucleotide sequence: TGTGCCAGCAGTCCCCTGACAGGTTCGATAAACTATGGCTACACCTTC. Translating it yields CASSPLTGSINYGYTF.

J is TRBJ1-1 and V is TRBV27; D possibly corresponds to TRBD1 (6 bases). V lost 5 bases and J lost 3, with 10 bases in between. The CDR3 consists of 13 residues. The germline V gene encodes CDR1 MNHEY and CDR2 SMNVEV (reference sequence). For the CDR3, the DNA is TGTGCCAGCAGTGGGACACCGGACACTGAAGCTTTCTTT. Translation gives CASSGTPDTEAFF.

J is TRBJ2-3 and V is TRBV6-4; 8 bases are a match to TRBD2. J gave up 4 bases and V 0 bases, and 0 bases lay outside the gene matches. The CDR3 extends over 14 amino acids. The germline V gene encodes CDR1 MRHNA and CDR2 SNTAGT. This chain's CDR3 is CASSDSAGADTQYF. CDR3 bases: TGTGCCAGCAGTGACTCAGCGGGAGCAGATACGCAGTATTTT.

This chain links TRBV28 with TRBJ1-2; unclear D gene. There are 15 residues in the CDR3. V lost 6 bases and J 3 bases, leaving 17 bases between the germline ends. CDR1 and CDR2 from the germline V gene are MDHEN and SYDVKM. The CDR3 reads CASSPGRGNYYGYTF. CDR3 sequence (DNA): TGTGCCAGCAGCCCTGGTCGAGGAAACTACTATGGCTACACCTTC.

The chain combines TRBV6-6 with TRBJ1-1; the D gene is possibly TRBD1 (5 bases). The germline V gene encodes CDR1 MNHNY and CDR2 SVGAGI (reference sequence). There are 16 residues in the CDR3. The V end was cut by 8 bases, the J end by 1 base, with 20 bases between. CDR3 in amino acids: CASQSIGGIKNTEAFF. DNA of the CDR3: TGTGCCAGCCAGTCAATCGGGGGGATTAAGAACACTGAAGCTTTCTTT.

The rearrangement links TRBV27 to TRBJ1-3; TRBD1 is a possible D gene (5 bases). This CDR3 region has 17 residues. Trimming left V 2 bases short and J 0 bases short, with 14 bases between. CDR1 MNHEY and CDR2 SMNVEV come from the germline V gene (reference sequence). CDR3 loop: CASSLNRRFASGNTIYF. The CDR3 DNA reads as TGTGCCAGCAGTTTAAACAGGCGATTTGCCTCTGGAAACACCATATATTTT.

V gene TRBV7-9 combines with J gene TRBJ2-7; tentative D call: TRBD1 (6 bases). V lost 4 bases and J 7 bases, leaving 17 bases between the germline ends. The CDR3 spans 14 residues. CDR1 and CDR2 from the germline V gene are SEHNR and FQNEAQ (reference sequence). CDR3 sequence (DNA): TGTGCCAGCAGCTCTTACAGGGAATTGGGGGAGCAGTACTTC. Its translation is CASSSYRELGEQYF.

This chain uses TRBV18 with TRBJ1-1, with TRBD1 matching 8 bases. There are 17 residues in the CDR3. Germline CDR1 is KGHSH and CDR2 is LQKENI. V shed 2 bases and J 4 bases; nucleotides not matched to a gene: 12. The CDR3 DNA reads TGTGCCAGCTCACCAAACTCAGGACAGGGAAGTATCACTGAAGCTTTCTTT. Translating gives CASSPNSGQGSITEAFF.

Remarks on this clone: One junction end does not reproduce the germline sequence, and a read error may be involved. The V call is TRBV29-1, the J call TRBJ2-2, with TRBD1 identical over 7 bases. The CDR3 runs 13 residues. Germline CDR1 reads SQVTM; CDR2 reads ANQGSEA. The CDR3 region has the DNA TGCAGCGTTAAAGACAGGGATGGCGGGGAGCTGTTTTTT. It specifies CSVKDRDGGELFF.

The sample holds one count of this clone. The chain is built from TRBV21-1 and TRBJ2-7; no check of the table's D call, TRBD2, against the DNA was made. TRBV21-1 is marked as a pseudogene. The CDR3 sequence is 19 residues long. The CDR3: CASSKEWASGGAWGYEQYF. DNA for the CDR3: TGTGCCAGCAGCAAAGAGTGGGCTAGCGGGGGGGCCTGGGGATACGAGCAGTACTTC.

This chain uses TRBV6-4 with TRBJ2-7; 9 bases align to TRBD2. V trimming: 3 bases; J trimming: 2 bases; junction bases outside the gene matches: 14. The CDR3 totals 18 residues. Germline values: CDR1 MRHNA, CDR2 SNTAGT. The CDR3 reads CASSEFIISPSGAYEQYF. In DNA, the CDR3 is TGTGCCAGCAGTGAATTCATCATTTCTCCTAGCGGGGCCTACGAGCAGTACTTC.

V gene TRBV5-1 combines with J gene TRBJ2-4; possibly TRBD1 for D (6 bases). The V end was cut by 4 bases, the J end by 0 bases, with 14 bases between. The CDR3 totals 16 residues. The germline gives CDR1 SGHRS, CDR2 YFSETQ. CDR3 loop: CASSRTEPLAKNIQYF. As DNA, the CDR3 is TGCGCCAGCAGCCGGACAGAGCCACTAGCCAAAAACATTCAGTACTTC.

CDR3 nucleotides: TGTGCCAGCAGCAAAGCGGTGGGGAGAGATCAGCCCCAGCATTTT. The encoded protein is CASSKAVGRDQPQHF. The V call is TRBV21-1, the J call TRBJ1-5. TRBV21-1 constitutes a pseudogene. CDR3 size: 15 residues.

This rearrangement joins TRBV14 to TRBJ2-7, with D hard to call. The CDR3 runs to 14 residues. Trimming removed 7 bases from V and 0 bases from J, with 13 bases in between. CDR1 and CDR2 from the germline V gene are SGHDN and FVKESK. The CDR3 here is CASTPGHGSYEQYF. For the CDR3, the DNA is TGTGCCAGCACCCCTGGGCACGGCTCCTACGAGCAGTACTTC. Full variable domain (remainder filled in from reference TRBV14 and TRBJ2-7): EAGVTQFPSHSVIEKGQTVTLRCDPISGHDNLYWYRRVMGKEIKFLLHFVKESKQDESGMPNNRFLAERTGGTYSTLKVQPAELEDSGVYFCASTPGHGSYEQYFGPGTRLTVT.